This is a list of T cell receptor beta chains from one sample in a study of CD8+CD57+ T cells in acquired aplastic anemia. MiXCR, applied by TCRdb to the reads, yields one record per CDR3 protein. The sample records around 19,000 distinct CDR3 sequences, about two fifths being singletons. The sample taken for sequencing was CD8+CD57+ T cells sorted from PBMCs. The receptors derive from a human donor with aplastic anemia. CDR3s include the opening cysteine and the closing phenylalanine or tryptophan.

v_gene | CDR3aa
TRBV20-1 | CRARDVRSSNNEKFF
TRBV6-1 | CASSYAKTSSSYNEQFF
TRBV29-1 | CSVETGQGGQPQHF
TRBV10-1 | CASRRRGTTEAFF
TRBV2 | CASSEALF
TRBV12-3/TRBV12-4 | CASRPTWDNEQFF
TRBV7-2 | CASSLAGLETDTQYF
TRBV5-5 | CASSLGEHEQYF
TRBV24-1 | CATSDEAGGYTF
TRBV7-2 | CASSYLGQGGLDF
TRBV20-1 | CSARESFSSYEQYF
TRBV6-5 | CASSYSGGDGYTF
TRBV9 | CASSDPAQGGYNSPLHF
TRBV20-1 | CSASQVRGSKHGYTF
TRBV24-1 | CATSERTGSSYNEQFF
TRBV7-8 | CASSLYETGALSSGYTF
TRBV6-5 | CASTPSGYTGELFF
TRBV4-1 | CASSQLVTGRDTEAFF
TRBV3-1 | CASSQESAYEQYF
TRBV10-3 | CAISESGRGNTEAFF
TRBV20-1 | CSASLLAGQNNEQFF
TRBV20-1 | CSAMLRGAPSNQPQHF
TRBV6-5 | CASSEEAGGSYEQYF
TRBV12-3/TRBV12-4 | CASSLQTGYEQYF
TRBV4-1 | CASSQDGTSSNRETQYF
TRBV6-6 | CASSPLVGRSNSPLHF
TRBV20-1 | CSAVAGGATDTQYF
TRBV7-6 | CASSSEILNSPLHF
TRBV7-6 | CASSPGLAGVLTDTQYF
TRBV29-1 | CSASGVMNTEAFF
TRBV29-1 | CSVRNGRGVQGTQCF
TRBV20-1 | CSAGTGRYEQYF
TRBV5-4 | CASSQGGSYYNEQFF
TRBV4-1 | CASSQTTGRPYEQYF
TRBV12-3/TRBV12-4 | CASSFRALAGNTIYF
TRBV20-1 | CSARDPPVSGTRGTGELFF
TRBV10-3 | CASSLGRPDTQYF
TRBV20-1 | CSARDYSGRAGELFF
TRBV10-2 | CASSEGTGGRYTF
TRBV20-1 | CSAILAGGGSDTQYF
TRBV20-1 | CSARVYNRYEQYF
TRBV29-1 | CSGGGSTDTQYF
TRBV19 | CATEGGAGANVLTF
TRBV20-1 | CSAKIWEGLAGGPYEQYF
TRBV19 | CASSRGAGQGTSPLHF
TRBV20-1 | CSVSTVAKNIQYF
TRBV12-3/TRBV12-4 | CASSRTSGESAQYF
TRBV20-1 | CSAFSIVQQETQYF
TRBV4-1 | CASSHGGLAASYEQYF
TRBV5-6 | CASTHTLAGGYTGELFF
TRBV6-6 | CASSYGQLGSPLHF
TRBV27 | CASSFLLAGGRNEQFF
TRBV5-1 | CASKLVTLAGALQETQYF
TRBV29-1 | CSVDQRGGYTF
TRBV20-1 | CSARFTGTYEQYF
TRBV20-1 | CSASGPSGGDSYNEQFF
TRBV6-6 | CASSSGDGDTYGYTF
TRBV3-1 | CASSHYDRGGGQFF
TRBV2 | CASSEFSRTSISDTQYF